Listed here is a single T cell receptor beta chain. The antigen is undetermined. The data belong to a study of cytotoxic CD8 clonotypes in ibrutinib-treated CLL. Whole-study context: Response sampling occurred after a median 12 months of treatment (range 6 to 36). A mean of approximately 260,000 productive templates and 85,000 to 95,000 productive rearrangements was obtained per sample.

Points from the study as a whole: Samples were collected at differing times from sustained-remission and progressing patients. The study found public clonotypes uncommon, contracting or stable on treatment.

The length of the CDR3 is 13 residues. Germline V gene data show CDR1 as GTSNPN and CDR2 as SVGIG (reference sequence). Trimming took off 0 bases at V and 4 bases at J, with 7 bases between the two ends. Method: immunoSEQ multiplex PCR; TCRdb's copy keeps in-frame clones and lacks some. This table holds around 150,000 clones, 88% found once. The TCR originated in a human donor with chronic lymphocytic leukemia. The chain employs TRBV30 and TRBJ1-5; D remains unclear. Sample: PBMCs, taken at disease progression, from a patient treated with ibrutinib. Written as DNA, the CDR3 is TGTGCCTGGAGTGTAGGCGGGAATCAGCCCCAGCATTTT. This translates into CAWSVGGNQPQHF.